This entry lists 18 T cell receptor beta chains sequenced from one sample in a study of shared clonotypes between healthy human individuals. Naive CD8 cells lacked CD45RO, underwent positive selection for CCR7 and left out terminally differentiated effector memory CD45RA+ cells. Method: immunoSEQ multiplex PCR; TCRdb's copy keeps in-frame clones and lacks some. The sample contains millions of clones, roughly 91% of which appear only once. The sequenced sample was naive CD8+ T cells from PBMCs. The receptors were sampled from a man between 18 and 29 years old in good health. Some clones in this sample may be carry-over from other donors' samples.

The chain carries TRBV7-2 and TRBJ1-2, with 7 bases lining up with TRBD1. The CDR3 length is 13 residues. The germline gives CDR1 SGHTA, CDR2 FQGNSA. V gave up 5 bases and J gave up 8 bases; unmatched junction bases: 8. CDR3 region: CASSIRTGWGYTF. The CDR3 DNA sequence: TGTGCCAGCAGCATTAGGACAGGTTGGGGCTACACCTTC.

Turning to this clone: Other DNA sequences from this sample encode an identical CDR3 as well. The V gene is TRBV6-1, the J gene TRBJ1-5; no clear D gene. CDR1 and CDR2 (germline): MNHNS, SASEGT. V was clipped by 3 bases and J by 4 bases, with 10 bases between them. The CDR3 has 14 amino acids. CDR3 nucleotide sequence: TGTGCCAGCAGTGACCGCGGGAGAAATCAGCCCCAGCATTTT. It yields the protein CASSDRGRNQPQHF.

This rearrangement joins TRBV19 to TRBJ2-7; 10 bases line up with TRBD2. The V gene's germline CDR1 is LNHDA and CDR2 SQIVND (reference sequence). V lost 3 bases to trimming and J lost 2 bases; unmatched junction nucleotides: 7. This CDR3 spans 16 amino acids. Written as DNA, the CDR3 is TGTGCCAGTAGTATCCAGGGACTAGCGTCGACCTACGAGCAGTACTTC. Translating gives CASSIQGLASTYEQYF.

The CDR3 DNA reads TGTGCCAGCAGCTACCCAAGACACTCCACCGGGGAGCTGTTTTTT. Amino acid sequence: CASSYPRHSTGELFF. The chain employs TRBV11-2 and TRBJ2-2; unclear D gene. The CDR3 consists of 15 residues. Germline V CDR1 and CDR2: SGHAT, FQNNGV. Trimming removed 4 bases at V and 4 bases at J, with 13 bases between. Variable domain in full (rest from reference TRBV11-2 and TRBJ2-2): EAGVAQSPRYKIIEKRQSVAFWCNPISGHATLYWYQQILGQGPKLLIQFQNNGVVDDSQLPKDRFSAERLKGVDSTLKIQPAKLEDSAVYLCASSYPRHSTGELFFGEGSRLTVL.

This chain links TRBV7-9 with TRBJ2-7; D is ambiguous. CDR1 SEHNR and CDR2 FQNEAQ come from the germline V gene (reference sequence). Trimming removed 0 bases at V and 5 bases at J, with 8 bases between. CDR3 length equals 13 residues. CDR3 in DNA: TGTGCCAGCAGCTTAGCAGGGCTGGACGAGCAGTACTTC. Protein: CASSLAGLDEQYF.

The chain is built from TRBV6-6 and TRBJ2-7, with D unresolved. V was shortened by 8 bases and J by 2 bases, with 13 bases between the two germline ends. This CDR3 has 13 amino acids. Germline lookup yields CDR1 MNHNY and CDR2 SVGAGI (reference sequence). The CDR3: CASLNQETYEQYF. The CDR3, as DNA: TGTGCCAGCCTTAACCAGGAGACCTACGAGCAGTACTTC.

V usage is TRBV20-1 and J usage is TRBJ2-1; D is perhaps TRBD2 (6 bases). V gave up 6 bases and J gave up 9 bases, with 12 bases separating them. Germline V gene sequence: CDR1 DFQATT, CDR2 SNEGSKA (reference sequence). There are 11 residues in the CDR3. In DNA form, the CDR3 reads TGCAGTGCCGGGCCCGGGGGTGAGCAGTTCTTC. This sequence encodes CSAGPGGEQFF.

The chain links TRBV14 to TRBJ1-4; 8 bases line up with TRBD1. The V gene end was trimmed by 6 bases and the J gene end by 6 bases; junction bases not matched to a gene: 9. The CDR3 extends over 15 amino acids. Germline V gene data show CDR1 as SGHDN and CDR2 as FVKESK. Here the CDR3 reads CASSTWTGSDEKLFF. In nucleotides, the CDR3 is TGTGCCAGCAGTACCTGGACAGGGTCAGATGAAAAACTGTTTTTT.

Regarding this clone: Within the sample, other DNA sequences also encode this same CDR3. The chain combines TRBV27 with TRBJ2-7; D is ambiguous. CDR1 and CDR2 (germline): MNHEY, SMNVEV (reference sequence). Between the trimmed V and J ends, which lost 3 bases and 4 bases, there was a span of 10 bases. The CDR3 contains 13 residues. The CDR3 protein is CASSFSRSYEQYF. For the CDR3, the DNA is TGTGCCAGCAGTTTTTCGAGATCTTACGAGCAGTACTTC.

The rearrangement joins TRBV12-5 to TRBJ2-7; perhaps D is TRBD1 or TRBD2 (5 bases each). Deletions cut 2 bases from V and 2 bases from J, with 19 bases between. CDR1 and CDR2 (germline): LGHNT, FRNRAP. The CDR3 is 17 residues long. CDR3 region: CASGLSQGPYTPYEQYF. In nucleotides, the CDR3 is TGTGCTAGTGGTTTGTCCCAGGGACCCTACACCCCCTACGAGCAGTACTTC.

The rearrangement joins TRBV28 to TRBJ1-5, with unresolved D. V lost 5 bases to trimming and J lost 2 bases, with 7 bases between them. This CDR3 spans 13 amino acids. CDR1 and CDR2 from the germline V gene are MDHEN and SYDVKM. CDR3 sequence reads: CASSDTGNQPQHF. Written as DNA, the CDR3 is TGTGCCAGCAGTGACACCGGCAATCAGCCCCAGCATTTT.

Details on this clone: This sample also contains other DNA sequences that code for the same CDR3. In nucleotides, the CDR3 is TGTGCCAGCAGTTACTCGGGCGGAAGCAATCAGCCCCAGCATTTT. Translated: CASSYSGGSNQPQHF. The chain combines TRBV6-5 with TRBJ1-5; D gene ambiguous. The CDR3 runs 15 residues. Germline CDR1 reads MNHEY; CDR2 reads SVGAGI. Trimming shortened V by 0 bases and J by 1 base, and 7 bases separated the two germline ends.

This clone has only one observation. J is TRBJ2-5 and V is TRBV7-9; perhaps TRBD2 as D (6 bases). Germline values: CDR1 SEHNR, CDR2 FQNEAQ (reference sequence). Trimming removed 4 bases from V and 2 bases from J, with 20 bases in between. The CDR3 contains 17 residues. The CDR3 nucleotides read TGTGCCAGCAGCTCAAGCCCAACAGGAGGGACGCAAGAGACCCAGTACTTC. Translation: CASSSSPTGGTQETQYF.

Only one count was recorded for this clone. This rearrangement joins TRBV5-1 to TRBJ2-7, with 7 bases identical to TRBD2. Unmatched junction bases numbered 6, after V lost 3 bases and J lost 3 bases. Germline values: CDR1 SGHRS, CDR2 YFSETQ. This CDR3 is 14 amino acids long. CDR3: CASSSGLNNYEQYF. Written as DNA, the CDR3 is TGCGCCAGCAGCTCGGGACTAAATAACTACGAGCAGTACTTC.

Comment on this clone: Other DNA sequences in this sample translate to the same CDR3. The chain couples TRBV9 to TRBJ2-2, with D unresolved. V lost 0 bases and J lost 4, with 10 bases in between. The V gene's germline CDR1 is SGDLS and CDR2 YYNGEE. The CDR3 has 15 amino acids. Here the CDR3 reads CASSVAGGSTGELFF. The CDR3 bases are TGTGCCAGCAGCGTAGCCGGCGGATCCACCGGGGAGCTGTTTTTT.

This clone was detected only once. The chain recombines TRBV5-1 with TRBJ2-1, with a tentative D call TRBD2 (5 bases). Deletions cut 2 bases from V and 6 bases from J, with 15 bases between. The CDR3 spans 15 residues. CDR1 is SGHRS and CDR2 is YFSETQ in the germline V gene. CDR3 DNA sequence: TGCGCCAGCAGCTTAACGAGGGAATGGGTCAATGAGCAGTTCTTC. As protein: CASSLTREWVNEQFF.

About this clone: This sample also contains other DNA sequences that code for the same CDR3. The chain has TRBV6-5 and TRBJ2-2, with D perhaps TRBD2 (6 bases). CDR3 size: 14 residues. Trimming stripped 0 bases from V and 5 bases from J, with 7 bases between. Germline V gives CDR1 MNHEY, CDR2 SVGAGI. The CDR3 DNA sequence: TGTGCCAGCAGTTACTCGCGGGGTACCGGGGAGCTGTTTTTT. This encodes CASSYSRGTGELFF.

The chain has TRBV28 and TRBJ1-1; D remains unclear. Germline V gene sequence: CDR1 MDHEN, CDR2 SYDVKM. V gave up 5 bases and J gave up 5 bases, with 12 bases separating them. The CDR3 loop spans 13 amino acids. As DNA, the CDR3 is TGTGCCAGCAGTGTGGCCCGGGTTACTGAAGCTTTCTTT. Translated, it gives CASSVARVTEAFF.